These T cell receptor beta chains were read from a single sample in a study of blood T cell repertoires in COVID-19. Repertoires were generated with immunoSEQ multiplex PCR, while TCRdb's copy carries only in-frame clones and drops some. The data show some 400,000 clones, with around 84% seen just once and roughly 1.2% held by the top ten. Sequenced material: peripheral blood. These receptors were obtained from a human donor with acute or convalescent COVID-19. The donor label of this sample is uncertain. The CDR3 runs from the conserved cysteine through the conserved F or W. A D gene is named only where the DNA matches it firmly. Expanded clones are given a class, and other clones once, few, many or no size at all.

V gene	D gene	J gene	clone size	CDR3 DNA	CDR3 protein
TRBV7-2	TRBD1	TRBJ2-1	-	TGTGCCAGCAGCTTATCGGGACAGGGCTACAATGAGCAGTTCTTC	CASSLSGQGYNEQFF
TRBV18	-	TRBJ1-1	-	TGTGCCAGCTCACCATATTCCCCTTCCTCGGGGGGAGAAGCTGAAGCTTTCTTT	CASSPYSPSSGGEAEAFF
TRBV27	-	TRBJ2-7	-	TGTGCCGGACTCTACGAGCAGTACTTC	CAGLYEQYF
TRBV3-1/TRBV3-2	-	TRBJ1-4	few	TGTGCCAGCAGTCTCCTCGGACAGAATGAAAAACTGTTTTTT	CASSLLGQNEKLFF
TRBV7-9	TRBD1	TRBJ2-3	-	TGTGCCAGCAGCTTGATACAGGGGGCTTCAACAGATACGCAGTATTTT	CASSLIQGASTDTQYF
TRBV5-1	TRBD1	TRBJ1-5	-	TGCGCCAGCAGCGCGGGACAGAATCAGCCCCAGCATTTT	CASSAGQNQPQHF
TRBV6-5	-	TRBJ1-5	-	TGTGCCAGCGGGTCTGGGCCCCGGGAACAGCCCCAGCATTTT	CASGSGPREQPQHF
TRBV9	TRBD2	TRBJ2-5	once	TGTGCCAGCAGCGTAGGAATAGCGGGTTTCCAAGAGACCCAGTACTTC	CASSVGIAGFQETQYF
TRBV13	-	TRBJ2-1	-	TGTGCCAGCAGCCCTCGGGAGAACCCTTACAATGAGCAGTTCTTC	CASSPRENPYNEQFF
TRBV19	TRBD1	TRBJ1-1	-	TGTGCCAGTAGTGCAGGGACAGGGGGATGGGGAACTGAAGCTTTCTTT	CASSAGTGGWGTEAFF
TRBV18	-	TRBJ1-1	once	TGTGCCAGCTCACCAGGGCAGGTGGCTGAAGCTTTCTTT	CASSPGQVAEAFF
TRBV30	-	TRBJ2-7	-	TGTGCCTGGAGCCCAGGGGTAGGGTTGTTCTACGAGCAGTACTTC	CAWSPGVGLFYEQYF
TRBV30	-	TRBJ1-1	-	TGTGCCTGGAGTGTACGAGGCGGGTGGGGGCAGGAAGCTTTCTTT	CAWSVRGGWGQEAFF
TRBV28	-	TRBJ2-2	-	TGTGCCAGCAGCTCCCCAGGGTCCGGTAACCCCAGGGAGCTGTTTTTT	CASSSPGSGNPRELFF
TRBV6-5	-	TRBJ2-2	-	TGTGCCAGCAGTTATTTGGCTGGGAACACCGGGGAGCTGTTTTTT	CASSYLAGNTGELFF
TRBV10-2	-	TRBJ2-1	-	TGCGCCAGCAGTGGCCAGGGATCCTACAATGAGCAGTTCTTC	CASSGQGSYNEQFF
TRBV30	TRBD1	TRBJ1-3	few	TGTGCCTGGGCGGGACAGGTGGCCCTTCGGTCTGGAAACACCATATATTTT	CAWAGQVALRSGNTIYF
TRBV5-1	-	TRBJ2-7	-	TGCGCCAGCAGCCCGAACGGCTACGAGCAGTACTTC	CASSPNGYEQYF
TRBV29-1	TRBD2	TRBJ2-1	-	TGCAGCGCACGTCTCCGGGCTAGCGGGGTTTCCTACAATGAGCAGTTCTTC	CSARLRASGVSYNEQFF
TRBV19	TRBD1	TRBJ2-7	-	TGTGCCAGTAGTCCCAGGACAGGGGCTACCCCCTCCTACGAGCAGTACTTC	CASSPRTGATPSYEQYF
TRBV19	-	TRBJ1-6	-	TGTGCCAGTAGAGACTCCGATTCACCCCTCCACTTT	CASRDSDSPLHF
TRBV2	TRBD1	TRBJ1-5	-	TGTGCCAGCAGTGAAGCGGCCCTGACAGGGTCGCCCCAGCATTTT	CASSEAALTGSPQHF
TRBV4-1	TRBD1	TRBJ1-2	once	TGCGCCAGCAGCCAATCGGACAGGGCGGATGGCTACACCTTC	CASSQSDRADGYTF
TRBV27	TRBD1	TRBJ2-2	-	TGTGCCAGCAGAACTTGGACAGGGGGGAACGGGGAGCTGTTTTTT	CASRTWTGGNGELFF
TRBV19	TRBD1	TRBJ1-5	-	TGTGCCAGTAGTATAATAAGACAGGGGGTTTGGCAGCCCCAGCATTTT	CASSIIRQGVWQPQHF
TRBV6-5	-	TRBJ2-1	-	TGTGCCAGCCGCGTCCTCTCCTACAATGAGCAGTTCTTC	CASRVLSYNEQFF
TRBV27	TRBD2	TRBJ2-1	once	TGTGCCAGCAGTTTGAGGGAGGGCCCTCATGAGCAGTTCTTC	CASSLREGPHEQFF
TRBV6-2/TRBV6-3	-	TRBJ1-4	-	TGTGCCAGCAGTTACTCGAGTGAAAAACTGTTTTTT	CASSYSSEKLFF
TRBV27	TRBD2	TRBJ2-2	-	TGTGCCAGCAGTTTTGGGGACGGGAGGGCCGGGGAGCTGTTTTTT	CASSFGDGRAGELFF
TRBV6-5	TRBD1	TRBJ2-2	-	TGTGCCAGCAGCCCCTGGGACAGGGTATTCGGGGAGCTGTTTTTT	CASSPWDRVFGELFF
TRBV2	-	TRBJ2-5	-	TGTGCCAGCAGTGAAACGCGGATGGCGGCCCAGTACTTC	CASSETRMAAQYF
TRBV3-1/TRBV3-2	-	TRBJ2-7	few	TGTGCCAGCAGCCAAGCCCAACCCGGCTCCTACGAGCAGTACTTC	CASSQAQPGSYEQYF
TRBV5-4	TRBD1	TRBJ1-1	-	TGTGCCAGCAGCTCCGACAGGGTCGCTTTCTTT	CASSSDRVAFF
TRBV5-1	TRBD2	TRBJ2-2	-	TGCGCCAGCAGCTTCGGGACTACGTTCACCGGGGAGCTGTTTTTT	CASSFGTTFTGELFF
TRBV28	TRBD1	TRBJ1-6	-	TGTGTAACGGGACAGGGGGACTCACCCCTCCACTTT	CVTGQGDSPLHF
TRBV6-5	-	TRBJ2-5	-	TGTGCCAGCAGCGGATTTACAGGGGGGGGAGAGACCCAGTACTTC	CASSGFTGGGETQYF
TRBV18	-	TRBJ1-4	-	TGTGCCAGCTCACCACCGGGGGGGAATGAAAAACTGTTTTTT	CASSPPGGNEKLFF
TRBV2	-	TRBJ1-4	few	TGTGCCAGCAGTGTACGGGAAAAACTGTTTTTT	CASSVREKLFF
TRBV4-2	-	TRBJ2-7	-	TGTGCCAGCAGCCAAGAGCGGGCTTTCTACGAGCAGTACTTC	CASSQERAFYEQYF
TRBV7-6	TRBD2	TRBJ2-7	-	TGTGCCAGCAGCCCCCCACCACTAGCGGCCTACGAGCAGTACTTC	CASSPPPLAAYEQYF
TRBV3-1/TRBV3-2	-	TRBJ1-2	-	TGTGCCAGCAGCCAAGAGGTGGTCCGCGGGAGGGCCAGCTTC	CASSQEVVRGRASF
TRBV29-1	TRBD2	TRBJ2-3	-	TGCAGCGTTAGGGCGGGGGAGGTTACGCAGTATTTT	CSVRAGEVTQYF
TRBV23-1	-	TRBJ1-3	-	TGCGCCAGCCGTATCCCAGGCCCCTCTGGAAACACCATATATTTT	CASRIPGPSGNTIYF
TRBV28	TRBD1	TRBJ2-7	-	TGTGCCAGCAGGTCAACCGGGACAGGGCTCTACGAGCAGTACTTC	CASRSTGTGLYEQYF
TRBV5-1	-	TRBJ2-7	-	TGCGCCAGCAGCTTGGGGTACAGCTCCTACGAGCAGTACTTC	CASSLGYSSYEQYF
TRBV27	TRBD1	TRBJ1-2	-	TGTGCCAGCAGTTTCTGGGGGACAGCTAACTATGGCTACACCTTC	CASSFWGTANYGYTF
TRBV19	-	TRBJ2-4	-	TGTGCCAGTAGTATGGAGGCAGGGGTACCCAAAAACATTCAGTACTTC	CASSMEAGVPKNIQYF
TRBV25-1	-	TRBJ2-7	-	TGTGCCAGCAGTGTCCTATTCGAGCAGTACTTC	CASSVLFEQYF